These 28 T cell receptor beta chains were all obtained from the same sample, sequenced in a study of CD8 T cells in Susac syndrome (dated by TCRdb to the late 2010s). Receptor amplification or capture employed the immunoSEQ multiplex PCR assay. RNA was extracted using the RNeasy kit, and roughly 0.5 to 1 microgram was reverse transcribed with random hexamers. Through fastp at Q25 and MiXCR, TCRdb rebuilt clones from the public reads, retaining in-frame beta chains. Rows merge per CDR3 protein into single entries with the most common DNA and genes. For this sample the table gives some 100,000 distinct CDR3 sequences, of which nearly 97% were detected only once. 0.3% of the sample comes from the top ten. Sequenced material: CD8+ T cells from PBMCs. These receptors all come from a human donor with Susac syndrome.

The J gene is TRBJ2-1, the V gene TRBV24-1, with D perhaps given as TRBD1 or TRBD2 (5 bases each). The germline CDR1 and CDR2 sequences are KGHDR and SFDVKD. CDR3 length equals 12 residues. Deletions cut 9 bases from V and 8 bases from J, with 13 bases between. In DNA, the CDR3 is TGTGCCACCTCTACTCGGGGCCATGAGCAGTTCTTC. This gives the protein CATSTRGHEQFF.

The chain uses TRBV29-1 and TRBJ1-2; the match to TRBD1 covers 10 bases. With 5 bases clipped from V and 2 bases from J, the junction kept 2 bases outside the gene matches. The CDR3 totals 13 residues. Germline loops: CDR1 SQVTM, CDR2 ANQGSEA. The CDR3 coding sequence is TGCAGCGTTAGGGGACAGGGGAACTATGGCTACACCTTC. This sequence encodes CSVRGQGNYGYTF.

This chain connects TRBV14 to TRBJ2-7; no definite D call. The CDR3 has 11 amino acids. The V end lost 1 base, the J end lost 6 bases, and 4 bases lay between the germline ends. Germline lookup yields CDR1 SGHDN and CDR2 FVKESK. The CDR3 here is CASSQGLEQYF. CDR3 bases: TGTGCCAGCAGCCAAGGGCTCGAGCAGTACTTC. Combining the CDR3 with reference TRBV14 and TRBJ2-7 gives the whole variable domain EAGVTQFPSHSVIEKGQTVTLRCDPISGHDNLYWYRRVMGKEIKFLLHFVKESKQDESGMPNNRFLAERTGGTYSTLKVQPAELEDSGVYFCASSQGLEQYFGPGTRLTVT.

The chain recombines TRBV24-1 with TRBJ2-1; 7 nucleotides agree with TRBD1. J lost 6 bases, V lost 3 bases, and 7 bases had no gene match. The CDR3 extends over 15 amino acids. The V gene's germline CDR1 is KGHDR and CDR2 SFDVKD. CDR3 residues: CATSDPRTGGNEQFF. The DNA for the CDR3 is TGTGCCACCAGTGATCCCCGGACAGGAGGCAATGAGCAGTTCTTC.

This clonotype was picked up a small number of times. The chain uses TRBV3-1 and TRBJ1-1; no firm D call. V was clipped by 4 bases and J by 1 base, with 4 bases between them. CDR1 is LGHDT, CDR2 YNNKEL, per germline (reference sequence). The CDR3 contains 12 residues. The CDR3 DNA sequence: TGTGCCAGCAGCCGGACGAACACTGAAGCTTTCTTT. Translating it yields CASSRTNTEAFF.

V gene TRBV29-1 combines with J gene TRBJ2-3; a weak D match, TRBD2 (7 bases). This CDR3 has 15 amino acids. In germline, CDR1 is SQVTM, CDR2 ANQGSEA. V lost 3 bases and J 4 bases, leaving 17 bases between the germline ends. CDR3 protein: CSVDRTGGGADTQYF. CDR3 nucleotide sequence: TGCAGCGTTGATCGGACGGGGGGCGGGGCAGATACGCAGTATTTT.

This clonotype was detected only once. The J gene is TRBJ1-5, the V gene TRBV3-1, with a weak D call TRBD1 (5 bases). This CDR3 comprises 16 residues. With 3 bases removed from V and 1 base from J, the gap between germline ends came to 13 bases. The germline gives CDR1 LGHDT, CDR2 YNNKEL (reference sequence). CDR3 coding DNA: TGTGCCAGCAGCCAGGGGCCGGGAGGAAGCAATCAGCCCCAGCATTTT. It translates to CASSQGPGGSNQPQHF.

The gene calls are TRBV12-3 or TRBV12-4 and TRBJ2-2, with D possibly matching TRBD1 (5 bases). V lost 4 bases and J lost 3, with 6 bases in between. The CDR3 covers 13 residues. The CDR3 here is CASSSRDTGELFF. In DNA, the CDR3 is TGTGCCAGCAGTTCCAGGGACACCGGGGAGCTGTTTTTT.

The gene calls are TRBV28 and TRBJ2-5; the D is unclear. CDR1 MDHEN and CDR2 SYDVKM come from the germline V gene. Trimming took 6 bases from V and 5 from J, leaving 13 bases between them. The CDR3 loop spans 13 amino acids. DNA of the CDR3: TGTGCCAGCAGCACCGGACCAGACGAGACCCAGTACTTC. Translated, it gives CASSTGPDETQYF.

CDR3 nucleotides: TGTGCCAGCAGCTTCGGCCCAGATACGCAGTATTTT. It codes for CASSFGPDTQYF. V and J are TRBV11-2 and TRBJ2-3; the D is unclear. Trimming pared 3 bases from V and 4 bases from J, leaving 5 bases between. CDR3 length equals 12 residues. CDR1 SGHAT and CDR2 FQNNGV come from the germline V gene. The full variable domain, its missing parts supplied by reference TRBV11-2 and TRBJ2-3, is EAGVAQSPRYKIIEKRQSVAFWCNPISGHATLYWYQQILGQGPKLLIQFQNNGVVDDSQLPKDRFSAERLKGVDSTLKIQPAKLEDSAVYLCASSFGPDTQYFGPGTRLTVL.

The chain links TRBV28 to TRBJ1-1; the D is unclear. Per the germline V gene, CDR1 is MDHEN and CDR2 is SYDVKM. There are 10 residues in the CDR3. Trimming removed 11 bases at V and 3 bases at J, with 7 bases between. The chain's CDR3 is CASWDTEAFF. The CDR3 coding sequence is TGTGCCTCCTGGGACACTGAAGCTTTCTTT.

The V gene is TRBV14, the J gene TRBJ2-3, with 10 bases that match TRBD1. From germline, CDR1 is SGHDN and CDR2 FVKESK. V gave up 3 bases and J gave up 4 bases; unmatched junction bases: 4. The CDR3 length is 15 residues. The CDR3 sequence is CASSQTGGIADTQYF. CDR3 coding DNA: TGTGCCAGCAGCCAGACAGGGGGCATTGCAGATACGCAGTATTTT. The variable domain in full, with the rest retrieved from reference TRBV14 and TRBJ2-3, is EAGVTQFPSHSVIEKGQTVTLRCDPISGHDNLYWYRRVMGKEIKFLLHFVKESKQDESGMPNNRFLAERTGGTYSTLKVQPAELEDSGVYFCASSQTGGIADTQYFGPGTRLTVL.

The rearrangement uses TRBV5-1 and TRBJ2-7, with 7 positions matching TRBD1. V lost 4 bases and J lost 5; bases outside the gene matches: 6. This CDR3 comprises 13 residues. Germline CDR1 is SGHRS and CDR2 is YFSETQ. As DNA, the CDR3 is TGCGCCAGCAGCACCGGGACAGTGGACGAGCAGTACTTC. It yields the protein CASSTGTVDEQYF.

The sample holds one count of this clonotype. The chain combines TRBV6-5 with TRBJ2-1; 8 bases match TRBD2. Trimming took 6 bases from V and 12 from J; bases not matched to a gene: 10. Germline values: CDR1 MNHEY, CDR2 SVGAGI. This CDR3 comprises 13 residues. Here the CDR3 DNA reads TGTGCCAGCAGGAAGACACTAGCGGAGGCGCAGTTCTTC. Translation gives CASRKTLAEAQFF.

The chain employs TRBV6-6 and TRBJ2-2; 8 bases agree with TRBD2. V shed 3 bases, J shed 9 bases, and the junction held 9 bases outside the gene matches. This CDR3 contains 15 residues. The V gene's germline CDR1 is MNHNY and CDR2 SVGAGI (reference sequence). Here the CDR3 DNA reads TGTGCCAGCAGTTATCTTGCTAGCGGGCCCCGGGAGCTGTTTTTT. It specifies CASSYLASGPRELFF.

In DNA form, the CDR3 reads TGTGCCACCAGTGATTTGGAGCATAGTGAGCAGTTCTTC. It specifies CATSDLEHSEQFF. The rearrangement links TRBV24-1 to TRBJ2-1, with D uncertain. Germline-derived CDR1 and CDR2 are KGHDR and SFDVKD. The CDR3 is 13 amino acids. V was clipped by 0 bases and J by 9 bases, with 8 bases between them.

V and J are TRBV9 and TRBJ1-2, with no clear D. Germline values: CDR1 SGDLS, CDR2 YYNGEE. The CDR3 covers 16 residues. Trimming removed 0 bases at V and 8 bases at J, with 20 bases between. CDR3: CASSVGVRTEPMGYTF. CDR3 nucleotide sequence: TGTGCCAGCAGCGTAGGGGTCAGAACAGAGCCTATGGGCTACACCTTC.

The sample holds one count of this clonotype. This sequence joins TRBV4-1 and TRBJ2-6, with 10 bases that match TRBD2. Trimming at V came to 8 bases and at J to 2 bases, leaving 12 bases not matched to a gene. Germline V gene data show CDR1 as MGHRA and CDR2 as YSYEKL. CDR3 length: 18 amino acids. CDR3 bases: TGCGCCAGCGCCTCTAGCGGGAGAACATATACTGGGGCCAACGTCCTGACTTTC. Its translation: CASASSGRTYTGANVLTF.

The chain has TRBV6-5 and TRBJ2-1; TRBD1 is a possible D gene (6 bases). Trimming stripped 5 bases from V and 4 bases from J, with 15 bases between. The CDR3 runs 15 residues. The germline gives CDR1 MNHEY, CDR2 SVGAGI. This CDR3 reads CASSLPGDGYNEQFF. DNA for the CDR3: TGTGCCAGCAGTCTTCCAGGGGACGGGTACAATGAGCAGTTCTTC.

This sequence joins TRBV4-1 and TRBJ2-5, with D perhaps TRBD2 (6 bases). CDR1 and CDR2 from the germline V gene are MGHRA and YSYEKL. The CDR3 contains 16 residues. V lost 1 base and J 0 bases, leaving 12 bases between the germline ends. For the CDR3, the DNA is TGCGCCAGCAGCCAAGGACCGGGAGAGTACCAAGAGACCCAGTACTTC. Encoded protein: CASSQGPGEYQETQYF.

A single count supports this clonotype. The chain combines TRBV29-1 with TRBJ2-3, with 7 bases aligning to TRBD1. Germline V lookup: CDR1 SQVTM, CDR2 ANQGSEA. Trimming took 8 bases from V and 3 from J; bases not matched to a gene: 11. The length of the CDR3 is 14 residues. This CDR3 is CSIQGGILTDTQYF. The DNA of the CDR3 is TGCAGCATCCAAGGGGGCATATTGACAGATACGCAGTATTTT.

The CDR3 region has the DNA TGTGCCAGCAGCGGGACTAGCACCCTTTTGGCCCAGTACTTC. It yields the protein CASSGTSTLLAQYF. The chain joins TRBV2 to TRBJ2-5, with TRBD2 identical over 9 bases. This CDR3 region has 14 residues. Germline loops: CDR1 SNHLY, CDR2 FYNNEI. After removal of 6 bases from V and 9 bases from J, the junction contained 11 bases not matched to a gene.

The rearrangement links TRBV6-5 to TRBJ2-3; TRBD2 matches 9 bases. The CDR3 spans 15 residues. The germline CDR1 and CDR2 sequences are MNHEY and SVGAGI. Trimming took 5 bases from V and 6 from J; bases not matched to a gene: 9. The CDR3 DNA is TGTGCCAGCAGTCCCTTAGCGGGGGCCAGGGATACGCAGTATTTT. This sequence encodes CASSPLAGARDTQYF.

J is TRBJ1-5 and V is TRBV27; TRBD1 agrees at 7 bases. Germline V gene lookup returns CDR1 MNHEY and CDR2 SMNVEV (reference sequence). Losses at the gene ends were 2 bases for V and 5 bases for J; bases not matched to a gene: 3. The CDR3 consists of 14 residues. CDR3 DNA sequence: TGTGCCAGCAGTTTAACAGGGGCATATCAGCCCCAGCATTTT. Protein: CASSLTGAYQPQHF.

This chain connects TRBV19 to TRBJ2-2, with 9 bases aligning to TRBD1. The germline gives CDR1 LNHDA, CDR2 SQIVND (reference sequence). Germline trimming cut 8 bases from V and 6 bases from J; bases unmatched to any gene: 4. The CDR3 extends over 13 amino acids. In nucleotides, the CDR3 is TGTGCCAGTGACAGGGGGAGCTCCGGGGAGCTGTTTTTT. This translates into CASDRGSSGELFF. Full variable domain (rest looked up from reference TRBV19 and TRBJ2-2): DGGITQSPKYLFRKEGQNVTLSCEQNLNHDAMYWYRQDPGQGLRLIYYSQIVNDFQKGDIAEGYSVSREKKESFPLTVTSAQKNPTAFYLCASDRGSSGELFFGEGSRLTVL.

This clonotype was picked up one time. The genes are TRBV20-1 and TRBJ1-3, with a tentative D call TRBD1 (6 bases). Deletions cut 3 bases from V and 0 bases from J, with 9 bases between. The V gene's germline CDR1 is DFQATT and CDR2 SNEGSKA (reference sequence). This CDR3 region has 14 residues. The CDR3 region has the DNA TGCAGTGCTAGCGGGGGGCTCTCTGGAAACACCATATATTTT. Translation gives CSASGGLSGNTIYF.

The chain recombines TRBV20-1 with TRBJ2-5; TRBD1 might be the D (6 bases). The CDR3 is 15 residues long. Trimming removed 3 bases from V and 2 bases from J, with 16 bases in between. Germline V gives CDR1 DFQATT, CDR2 SNEGSKA (reference sequence). For the CDR3, the DNA is TGCAGTGCTAGTGACTACAGGGTTCGGCAAGAGACCCAGTACTTC. This translates into CSASDYRVRQETQYF.

The chain joins TRBV2 to TRBJ2-5; D gene unclear. V was cut by 3 bases and J by 5 bases, with 16 bases left in between. The length of the CDR3 is 15 residues. Germline V CDR1 and CDR2: SNHLY, FYNNEI. This chain's CDR3 is CASSEHLRELETQYF. The CDR3 DNA reads as TGTGCCAGCAGTGAGCACCTGCGAGAGTTGGAGACCCAGTACTTC.